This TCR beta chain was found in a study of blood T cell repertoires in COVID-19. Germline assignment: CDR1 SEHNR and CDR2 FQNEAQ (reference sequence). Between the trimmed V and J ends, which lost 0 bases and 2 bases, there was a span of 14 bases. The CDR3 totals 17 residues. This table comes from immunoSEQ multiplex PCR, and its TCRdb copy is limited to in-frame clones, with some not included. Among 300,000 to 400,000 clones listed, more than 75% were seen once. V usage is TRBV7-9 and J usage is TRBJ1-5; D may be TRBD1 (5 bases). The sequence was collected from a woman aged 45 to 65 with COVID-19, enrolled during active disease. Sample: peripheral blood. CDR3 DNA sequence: TGTGCCAGCAGCTTAGCGAGGGCGGGGCTCCGCAATCAGCCCCAGCATTTT. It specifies CASSLARAGLRNQPQHF.